The sequence of this T cell receptor (beta chain) was determined in a study of blood T cell repertoires in COVID-19. On the study more broadly: Collection of acute and convalescent COVID-19 samples took place in the United States, Italy and Spain. The cDNA or gDNA used as material had been derived from T cells, B-cell-depleted T cells, or PBMCs.

Original analysis: Using reference gene primer amplification, nucleated cell counts were estimated. Profiled with immunoSEQ multiplex PCR; TCRdb holds only in-frame clones, not every one. The V and J calls and the clone size are those of that table, but D and trimming were determined from the DNA. The top ten clones hold less than 15% of a sample with around 210,000 clones, around 83% of them seen once. The V gene lost 4 bases and the J gene lost 13 bases, with 14 bases spanning the gap. The CDR3 is 13 residues long. The germline V gene encodes CDR1 LGHDT and CDR2 YNNKEL (reference sequence). The sequence was obtained from a human donor in a cohort sampled during active COVID-19. Sequencing was done on a sample of peripheral blood. The chain links TRBV3-1 (or the pseudogene TRBV3-2) to TRBJ2-6; TRBD1 might be the D (7 bases). The CDR3: CASSRQGGQVLTF. CDR3 bases: TGTGCCAGCAGCCGCCAGGGGGGCCAGGTCCTGACTTTC.